The 11 T cell receptor beta chains below were found in one sample sequenced in a study of OX40 agonist ivuxolimab in advanced cancers. TCRdb's copy holds only in-frame clones and misses some; the assay was immunoSEQ multiplex PCR. Of around 95,000 clones in the sample, roughly 90% are singletons; the top ten hold less than 0.2%. The sequenced sample was CD4+ or CD8+ T cells sorted from blood, obtained in a trial of the OX40 agonist ivuxolimab. The source of these receptors is an adult with an advanced solid tumor such as melanoma, head and neck, liver or kidney cancer.

The V call is TRBV28, the J call TRBJ1-1, with D tentatively TRBD1 (5 bases). This CDR3 region has 14 residues. V dropped 6 bases and J dropped 0 bases, with 11 bases sitting between them. CDR1 and CDR2 from the germline V gene are MDHEN and SYDVKM. CDR3 DNA sequence: TGTGCCAGCAGGCTAGGGGAGTTGAACACTGAAGCTTTCTTT. Its protein is CASRLGELNTEAFF.

This chain links TRBV6-6 with TRBJ2-2, with unresolved D. This CDR3 has 13 residues. V lost 5 bases to trimming and J lost 6 bases, with 10 bases between them. Germline CDR1 MNHNY, CDR2 SVGAGI (reference sequence). The CDR3 nucleotides are TGTGCCAGCAGTGTTACGTCCTCCGGGGAGCTGTTTTTT. This codes for CASSVTSSGELFF.

The chain uses TRBV11-3 and TRBJ1-5; TRBD1 might be the D (5 bases). The germline V gene has CDR1 SGHNT and CDR2 YENEEA. Deletions cut 2 bases from V and 9 bases from J, with 17 bases between. CDR3 length: 15 residues. CDR3 sequence (DNA): TGTGCCAGCAGCTTAAGACAGTGCCTCGGATGGCCCCAGCATTTT. This codes for CASSLRQCLGWPQHF. Based on the CDR3 plus reference TRBV11-3 and TRBJ1-5, the full variable domain is EAGVVQSPRYKIIEKKQPVAFWCNPISGHNTLYWYLQNLGQGPELLIRYENEEAVDDSQLPKDRFSAERLKGVDSTLKIQPAELGDSAVYLCASSLRQCLGWPQHFGDGTRLSIL.

The V gene is TRBV7-7, the J gene TRBJ1-2, with 9 bases lining up with TRBD1. CDR1 and CDR2 from the germline V gene are SSHAT and FNYEAQ (reference sequence). J was trimmed by 8 bases and V by 10 bases; bases with no gene match: 8. The CDR3 is 12 residues long. The CDR3 protein is CAIGTGIQGYTF. For the CDR3, the DNA is TGTGCCATCGGGACAGGGATACAAGGCTACACCTTC.

The rearrangement uses TRBV28 and TRBJ1-5; possible D gene TRBD1, 5 bases. This CDR3 is built from 15 residues. V was shortened by 3 bases and J by 3 bases, with 12 bases between the two germline ends. Germline V gene data show CDR1 as MDHEN and CDR2 as SYDVKM. DNA of the CDR3: TGTGCCAGCAGTTTTTATGGAGGGACCAATCAGCCCCAGCATTTT. This gives the protein CASSFYGGTNQPQHF.

This clone has only a few counts. The chain employs TRBV6-6 and TRBJ2-2; perhaps TRBD1 as D (5 bases). The CDR3 loop spans 14 amino acids. Germline assignment: CDR1 MNHNY and CDR2 SVGAGI (reference sequence). V was pared by 2 bases and J by 6 bases, with 10 bases between. CDR3 coding DNA: TGTGCCAGCAGTTACCTCATAGGGGCCGGGGAGCTGTTTTTT. Its protein product is CASSYLIGAGELFF.

The CDR3 nucleotides are TGTGCCAGCAGTGAACCTAACGCCGGGGAGCTGTTTTTT. This encodes CASSEPNAGELFF. The chain employs TRBV2 and TRBJ2-2, with no clear D. This CDR3 contains 13 residues. The V end was cut by 2 bases, the J end by 6 bases, with 7 bases between. Germline values: CDR1 SNHLY, CDR2 FYNNEI. Using reference TRBV2 and TRBJ2-2 for the parts outside the CDR3, the full variable domain is EPEVTQTPSHQVTQMGQEVILRCVPISNHLYFYWYRQILGQKVEFLVSFYNNEISEKSEIFDDQFSVERPDGSNFTLKIRSTKLEDSAMYFCASSEPNAGELFFGEGSRLTVL.

The chain combines TRBV9 with TRBJ2-3; D is perhaps TRBD1 or TRBD2 (7 bases each). V lost 5 bases, J lost 2 bases, and 18 bases lay in between. Germline V gives CDR1 SGDLS, CDR2 YYNGEE. This CDR3 region has 16 residues. The CDR3: CASSRGGQIFTDTQYF. For the CDR3, the DNA is TGTGCCAGCAGTAGGGGGGGACAGATATTCACAGATACGCAGTATTTT.

This clone appeared a single time. The chain joins TRBV2 to TRBJ1-2; D gene unclear. The CDR3 is made up of 13 amino acids. Trimming pared 4 bases from V and 4 bases from J, leaving 10 bases between. From germline, CDR1 is SNHLY and CDR2 FYNNEI. In DNA, the CDR3 is TGTGCCAGCAGTGGTCTAATCATCTATGGCTACACCTTC. Protein product: CASSGLIIYGYTF.

The rearrangement uses TRBV19 and TRBJ2-6; D is perhaps TRBD2 (5 bases). Trimming took 5 bases from V and 0 from J, leaving 8 bases between them. Per germline, CDR1 LNHDA and CDR2 SQIVND (reference sequence). This CDR3 region has 15 residues. DNA for the CDR3: TGTGCCAGTAGTGTCAGCGGCTCTGGGGCCAACGTCCTGACTTTC. Encoded protein: CASSVSGSGANVLTF.

V and J are TRBV25-1 and TRBJ1-6; TRBD1 matches at 11 bases. V lost 7 bases to trimming and J lost 6 bases; unmatched junction nucleotides: 5. This CDR3 has 15 amino acids. From germline, CDR1 is MGHDK and CDR2 SYGVNS. The CDR3 loop reads CASTVGTGGNSPLHF. The CDR3 DNA is TGTGCCAGCACGGTTGGGACAGGGGGTAATTCACCCCTCCACTTT.